The 7 T cell receptor beta chains reported below all come from one sample, sequenced in a study of shared clonotypes between healthy human individuals. TCRdb's table, derived via immunoSEQ multiplex PCR, lists solely in-frame clones and lacks some. This sample has about 1 million clones, with 60% to 80% found just once. Sequenced: memory CD4+ T cells sorted from blood. Indicated subset: CD45RA-negative fraction. These receptors were obtained from a young man in good health.

Concerning this clone itself: The sample contains more than one DNA sequence encoding this CDR3. This chain joins TRBV30 and TRBJ2-5; the D is unclear. With 2 bases removed from V and 5 bases from J, the gap between germline ends came to 9 bases. Germline V gene lookup returns CDR1 GTSNPN and CDR2 SVGIG (reference sequence). This CDR3 has 12 amino acids. The chain's CDR3 is CAWSLSGETQYF. The CDR3, as DNA: TGTGCCTGGAGTTTAAGTGGGGAGACCCAGTACTTC.

The J gene is TRBJ2-7, the V gene TRBV5-1; 9 positions match TRBD1. CDR3 size: 15 residues. Per germline, CDR1 SGHRS and CDR2 YFSETQ. The ends lost 4 bases at V and 7 bases at J; junction bases unmatched: 12. CDR3 protein: CASSPTGQGSQEQYF. The CDR3 nucleotides are TGCGCCAGCAGCCCCACGGGACAGGGATCTCAAGAGCAGTACTTC.

V and J are TRBV29-1 and TRBJ2-7, with D perhaps matching TRBD2 (7 bases). Germline-derived CDR1 and CDR2 are SQVTM and ANQGSEA. V lost 0 bases, J lost 3 bases, and 12 bases lay in between. The CDR3 consists of 14 residues. The chain's CDR3 is CSVEDGGQFYEQYF. For the CDR3, the DNA is TGCAGCGTTGAAGACGGGGGGCAGTTCTACGAGCAGTACTTC.

Written as DNA, the CDR3 is TGTGCCAGTAGTAAGGCGCAGGGGGCTAACTATCAGCCCCAGCATTTT. This encodes CASSKAQGANYQPQHF. The gene calls are TRBV19 and TRBJ1-5; 8 bases line up with TRBD1. Per germline, CDR1 LNHDA and CDR2 SQIVND (reference sequence). The junction had 10 bases not matched to a gene; V was cut back by 4 bases and J by 5 bases. The CDR3 covers 16 residues.

The chain links TRBV7-9 to TRBJ2-1; 7 nucleotides align to TRBD2. Germline CDR1 SEHNR, CDR2 FQNEAQ (reference sequence). There are 14 residues in the CDR3. V shed 5 bases, J shed 8 bases, and the junction held 9 bases outside the gene matches. CDR3 DNA sequence: TGTGCCAGCAGCGCGGGAGTCAGAGGGCATGAGCAGTTCTTC. Protein product: CASSAGVRGHEQFF.

The CDR3, as DNA: TGTGCCAGCAGCTTGGCCGGACTAGCGAACACAGAGCAGTTCTTC. As protein: CASSLAGLANTEQFF. V and J are TRBV5-4 and TRBJ2-1; 9 positions match TRBD2. The CDR3 has 15 residues. CDR1 and CDR2 from the germline V gene are SGHNT and YYREEE (reference sequence). J lost 10 bases, V lost 0 bases, and 8 bases had no gene match.

This clone came up a few times. Additional DNA sequences in this sample encode the identical CDR3. The chain couples TRBV10-3 to TRBJ2-5; D unclear. The CDR3 runs to 12 residues. Germline V lookup: CDR1 ENHRY, CDR2 SYGVKD. Trimming cost V 3 bases and J 3 bases, with 5 bases left between them. CDR3 bases: TGTGCCATCAGTGAATCTAAAGAGACCCAGTACTTC. Amino acid sequence: CAISESKETQYF.